The entry below gives a single TCR beta chain sequence along with its context. This entry comes from a study of OX40 agonist ivuxolimab in advanced cancers. Across the whole study: Dose-escalation patients were diagnosed with hepatocellular carcinoma, melanoma, renal cell cancer or head and neck cancer. Participants averaged approximately 60 years of age (range roughly 23 to 85) and were roughly 83% male.

Peripheral blood came from all dose cohorts at three timepoints. The table came from immunoSEQ multiplex PCR; TCRdb's copy has only in-frame clones and leaves some out. The repertoire includes over 60,000 clones, approximately 81% of them detected once, and less than 2.5% sits in the top ten. This sample comprised CD4+ or CD8+ T cells sorted from blood, obtained in a trial of the OX40 agonist ivuxolimab. The sequence was obtained from an adult with an advanced solid tumor such as melanoma, head and neck, liver or kidney cancer.

The CDR3 DNA follows: TGTGCCAGCAGCTTAGGGACTTTTCAAGGTCCTTACGAGCAGTACTTC. Protein: CASSLGTFQGPYEQYF. The J gene is TRBJ2-7, the V gene TRBV7-6; the D gene is possibly TRBD2 (5 bases). Trimming stripped 1 base from V and 4 bases from J, with 17 bases between. This CDR3 is built from 16 residues. CDR1 SGHVS and CDR2 FNYEAQ come from the germline V gene.